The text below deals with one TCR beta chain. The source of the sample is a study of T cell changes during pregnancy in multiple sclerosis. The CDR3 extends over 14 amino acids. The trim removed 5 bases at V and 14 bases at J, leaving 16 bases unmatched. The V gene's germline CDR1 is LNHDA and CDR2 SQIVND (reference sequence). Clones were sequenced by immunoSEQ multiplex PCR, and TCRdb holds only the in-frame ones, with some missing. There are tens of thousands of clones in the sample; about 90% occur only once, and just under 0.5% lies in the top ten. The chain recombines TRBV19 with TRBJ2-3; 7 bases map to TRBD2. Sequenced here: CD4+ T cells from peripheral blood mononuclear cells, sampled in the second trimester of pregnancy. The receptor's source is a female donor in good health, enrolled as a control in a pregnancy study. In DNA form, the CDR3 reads TGTGCCAGTAGTCGAGGGGTCCCCGCGGGGGAGGGGTATTTT. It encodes CASSRGVPAGEGYF.